The clone carrying this TCR beta chain is labeled medium-sized. The data belong to a study of blood T cells in healthy people across ages. Using a J-beta primer mix together with a sample-barcoded 5' primer, a second PCR was run for roughly 7 to 12 cycles. TCRdb reprocessed the 5' RACE reads with MiXCR, giving one entry per CDR3 protein. Here the sample spans about 1.1 million distinct CDR3 sequences, roughly two fifths being singletons. Sequenced: blood. The clonotype was recovered from a man aged 18 to 29 in good health.

This CDR3 reads CASSYWGPRFDEQYF. CDR3 bases: TGTGCCAGCAGTTACTGGGGGCCTAGGTTCGACGAGCAGTACTTC. The chain joins TRBV6-5 to TRBJ2-7; a weak D match, TRBD1 (6 bases). Trimming shortened V by 1 base and J by 5 bases, and 15 bases separated the two germline ends. Germline V lookup: CDR1 MNHEY, CDR2 SVGAGI. This CDR3 spans 15 amino acids.